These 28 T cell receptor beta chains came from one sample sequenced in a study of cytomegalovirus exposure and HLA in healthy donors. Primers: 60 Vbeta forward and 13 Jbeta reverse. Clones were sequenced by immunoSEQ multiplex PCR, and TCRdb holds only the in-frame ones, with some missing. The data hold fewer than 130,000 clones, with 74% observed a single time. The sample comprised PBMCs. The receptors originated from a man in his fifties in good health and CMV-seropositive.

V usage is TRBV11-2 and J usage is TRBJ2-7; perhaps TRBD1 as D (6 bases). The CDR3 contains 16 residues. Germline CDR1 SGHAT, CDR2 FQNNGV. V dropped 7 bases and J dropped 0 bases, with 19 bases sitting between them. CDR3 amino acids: CASTALGGHDSYEQYF. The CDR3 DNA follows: TGTGCCAGCACCGCTCTAGGGGGACACGACTCCTACGAGCAGTACTTC.

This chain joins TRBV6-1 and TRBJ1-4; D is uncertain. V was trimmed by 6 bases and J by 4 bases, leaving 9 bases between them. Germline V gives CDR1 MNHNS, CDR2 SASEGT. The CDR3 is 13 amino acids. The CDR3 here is CASSPPYNEKLFF. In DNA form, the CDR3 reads TGTGCCAGCAGCCCCCCTTATAATGAAAAACTGTTTTTT.

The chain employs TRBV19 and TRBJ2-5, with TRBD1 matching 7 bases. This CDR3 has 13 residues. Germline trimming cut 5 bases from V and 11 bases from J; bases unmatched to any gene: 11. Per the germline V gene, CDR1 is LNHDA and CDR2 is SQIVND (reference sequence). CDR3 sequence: CASSPPGTEEQYF. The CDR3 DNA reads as TGTGCCAGTAGTCCCCCGGGGACAGAAGAGCAGTACTTC.

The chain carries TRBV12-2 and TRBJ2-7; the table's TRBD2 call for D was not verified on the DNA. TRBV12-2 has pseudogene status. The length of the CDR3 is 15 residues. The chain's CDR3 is CASRPRGSPTYEQYF. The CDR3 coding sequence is TGTGCAAGTCGCCCTCGGGGTAGTCCTACCTACGAGCAGTACTTC.

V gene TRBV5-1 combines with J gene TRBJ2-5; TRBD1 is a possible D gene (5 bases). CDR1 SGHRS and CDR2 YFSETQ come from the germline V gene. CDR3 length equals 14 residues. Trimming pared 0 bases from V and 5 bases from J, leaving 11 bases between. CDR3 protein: CASSLAGSEETQYF. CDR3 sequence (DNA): TGCGCCAGCAGCTTGGCAGGGTCGGAGGAGACCCAGTACTTC.

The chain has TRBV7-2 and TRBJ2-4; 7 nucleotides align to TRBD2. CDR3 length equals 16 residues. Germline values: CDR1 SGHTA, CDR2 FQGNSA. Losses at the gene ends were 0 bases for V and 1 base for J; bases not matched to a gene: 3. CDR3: CASSLAGLNAKNIQYF. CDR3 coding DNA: TGTGCCAGCAGCTTAGCGGGACTAAACGCCAAAAACATTCAGTACTTC.

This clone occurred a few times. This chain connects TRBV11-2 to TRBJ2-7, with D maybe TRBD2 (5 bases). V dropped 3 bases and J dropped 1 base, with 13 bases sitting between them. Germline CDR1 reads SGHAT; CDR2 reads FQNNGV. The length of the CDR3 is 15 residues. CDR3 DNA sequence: TGTGCCAGCAGCTTCCGGTCGGAGCGGTCCTACGAGCAGTACTTC. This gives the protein CASSFRSERSYEQYF.

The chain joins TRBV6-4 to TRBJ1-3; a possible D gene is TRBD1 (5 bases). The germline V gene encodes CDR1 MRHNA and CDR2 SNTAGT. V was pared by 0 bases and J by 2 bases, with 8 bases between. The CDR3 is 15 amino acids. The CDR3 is CASSDSSGPGNTIYF. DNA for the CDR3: TGTGCCAGCAGTGACTCATCAGGGCCTGGAAACACCATATATTTT.

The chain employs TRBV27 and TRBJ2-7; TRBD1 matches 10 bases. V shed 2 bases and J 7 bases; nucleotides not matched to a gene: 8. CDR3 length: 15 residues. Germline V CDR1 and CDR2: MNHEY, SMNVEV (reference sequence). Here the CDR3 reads CASSLGGQGPLEQYF. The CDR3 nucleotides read TGTGCCAGCAGTTTAGGGGGACAGGGGCCCCTGGAGCAGTACTTC.

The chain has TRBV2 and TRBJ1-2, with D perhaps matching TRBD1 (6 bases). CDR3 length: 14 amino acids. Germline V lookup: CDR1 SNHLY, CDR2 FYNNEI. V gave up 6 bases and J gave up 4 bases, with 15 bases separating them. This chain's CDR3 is CASRHRESVYGYTF. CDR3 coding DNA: TGTGCCAGCAGACACAGGGAATCGGTCTATGGCTACACCTTC.

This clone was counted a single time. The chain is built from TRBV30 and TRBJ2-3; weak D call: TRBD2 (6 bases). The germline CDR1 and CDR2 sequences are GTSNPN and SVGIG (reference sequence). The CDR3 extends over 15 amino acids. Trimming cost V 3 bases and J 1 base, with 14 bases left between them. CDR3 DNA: TGTGCCTGGAGCCTTAGCAGGAGGGGCACAGATACGCAGTATTTT. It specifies CAWSLSRRGTDTQYF.

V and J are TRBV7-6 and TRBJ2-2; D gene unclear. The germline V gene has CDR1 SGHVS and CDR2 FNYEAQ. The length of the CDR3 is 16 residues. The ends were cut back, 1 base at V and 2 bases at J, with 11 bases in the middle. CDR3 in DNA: TGTGCCAGCAGCTTAGGTTTTGGGCTTAACACCGGGGAGCTGTTTTTT. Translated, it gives CASSLGFGLNTGELFF.

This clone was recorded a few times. The CDR3: CASSYGTGNTGELFF. The CDR3 bases are TGTGCCAGCAGTTACGGGACAGGGAACACCGGGGAGCTGTTTTTT. The rearrangement joins TRBV6-5 to TRBJ2-2; 8 bases are a match to TRBD1. CDR1 and CDR2 from the germline V gene are MNHEY and SVGAGI. V shed 2 bases and J 1 base; nucleotides not matched to a gene: 0. The CDR3 is made up of 15 amino acids.

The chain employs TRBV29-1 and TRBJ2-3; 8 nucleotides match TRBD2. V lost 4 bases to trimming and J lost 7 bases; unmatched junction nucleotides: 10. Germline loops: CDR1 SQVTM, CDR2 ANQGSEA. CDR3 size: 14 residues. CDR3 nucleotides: TGCAGCGTTGCCTCAGCGGGAGAATTGAATACGCAGTATTTT. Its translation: CSVASAGELNTQYF.

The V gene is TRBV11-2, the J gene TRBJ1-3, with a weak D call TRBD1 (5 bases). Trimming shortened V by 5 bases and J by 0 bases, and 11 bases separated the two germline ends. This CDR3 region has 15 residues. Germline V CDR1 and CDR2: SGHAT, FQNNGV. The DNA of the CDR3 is TGTGCCAGCAGCCTATCCCAGGGCTCTGGAAACACCATATATTTT. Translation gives CASSLSQGSGNTIYF.

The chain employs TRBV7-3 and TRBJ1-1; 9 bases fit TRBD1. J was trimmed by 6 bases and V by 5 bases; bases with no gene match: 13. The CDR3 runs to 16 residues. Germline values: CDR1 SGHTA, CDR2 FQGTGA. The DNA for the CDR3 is TGTGCCAGCAGCCAACGAATAGACAGGGGGGAGGCTGAAGCTTTCTTT. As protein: CASSQRIDRGEAEAFF.

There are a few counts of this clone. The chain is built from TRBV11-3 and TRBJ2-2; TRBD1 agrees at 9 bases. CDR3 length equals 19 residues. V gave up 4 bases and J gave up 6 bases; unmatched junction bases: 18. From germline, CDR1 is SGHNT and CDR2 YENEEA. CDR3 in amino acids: CASSSRENGTGNIPGELFF. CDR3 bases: TGTGCCAGCAGCTCCCGAGAGAATGGGACAGGGAACATCCCCGGGGAGCTGTTTTTT.

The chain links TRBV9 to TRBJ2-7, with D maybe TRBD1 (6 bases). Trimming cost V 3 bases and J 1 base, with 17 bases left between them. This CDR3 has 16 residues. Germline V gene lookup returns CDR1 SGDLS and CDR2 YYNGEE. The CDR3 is CASSAGRQASSYEQYF. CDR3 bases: TGTGCCAGCAGCGCGGGCCGACAGGCTAGTTCCTACGAGCAGTACTTC.

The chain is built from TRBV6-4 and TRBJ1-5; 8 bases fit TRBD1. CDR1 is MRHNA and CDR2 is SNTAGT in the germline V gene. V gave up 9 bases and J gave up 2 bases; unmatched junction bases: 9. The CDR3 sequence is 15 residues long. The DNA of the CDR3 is TGTGCCAGTGGACAGGGCTGGGGGGGCAATCAGCCCCAGCATTTT. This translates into CASGQGWGGNQPQHF.

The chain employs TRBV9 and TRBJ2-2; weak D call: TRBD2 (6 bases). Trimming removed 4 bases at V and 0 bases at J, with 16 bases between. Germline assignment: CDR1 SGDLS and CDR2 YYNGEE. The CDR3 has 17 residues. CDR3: CASSSSWGGPNTGELFF. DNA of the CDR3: TGTGCCAGCAGCTCCTCTTGGGGAGGTCCGAACACCGGGGAGCTGTTTTTT. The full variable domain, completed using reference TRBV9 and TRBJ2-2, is DSGVTQTPKHLITATGQRVTLRCSPRSGDLSVYWYQQSLDQGLQFLIQYYNGEERAKGNILERFSAQQFPDLHSELNLSSLELGDSALYFCASSSSWGGPNTGELFFGEGSRLTVL.

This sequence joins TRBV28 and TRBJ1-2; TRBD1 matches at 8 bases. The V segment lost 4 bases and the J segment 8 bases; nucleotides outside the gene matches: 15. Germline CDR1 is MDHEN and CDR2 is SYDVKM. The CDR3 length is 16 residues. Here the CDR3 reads CASSSPGTGGFSGYTF. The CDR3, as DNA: TGTGCCAGCAGTTCTCCCGGGACAGGCGGATTCAGCGGCTACACCTTC.

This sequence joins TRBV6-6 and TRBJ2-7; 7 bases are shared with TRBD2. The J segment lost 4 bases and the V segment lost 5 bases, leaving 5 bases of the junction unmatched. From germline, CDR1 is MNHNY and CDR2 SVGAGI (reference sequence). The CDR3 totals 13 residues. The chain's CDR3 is CASSLAAFYEQYF. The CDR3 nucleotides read TGTGCCAGCAGTCTAGCGGCCTTTTACGAGCAGTACTTC.

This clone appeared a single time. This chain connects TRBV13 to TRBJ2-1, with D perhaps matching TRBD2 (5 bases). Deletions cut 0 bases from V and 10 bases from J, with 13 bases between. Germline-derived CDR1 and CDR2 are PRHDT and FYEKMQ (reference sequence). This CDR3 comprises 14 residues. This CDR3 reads CASSLGLAFEEQFF. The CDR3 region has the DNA TGTGCCAGCAGCTTAGGCCTAGCCTTTGAGGAGCAGTTCTTC. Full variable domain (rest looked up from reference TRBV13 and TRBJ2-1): AAGVIQSPRHLIKEKRETATLKCYPIPRHDTVYWYQQGPGQDPQFLISFYEKMQSDKGSIPDRFSAQQFSDYHSELNMSSLELGDSALYFCASSLGLAFEEQFFGPGTRLTVL.

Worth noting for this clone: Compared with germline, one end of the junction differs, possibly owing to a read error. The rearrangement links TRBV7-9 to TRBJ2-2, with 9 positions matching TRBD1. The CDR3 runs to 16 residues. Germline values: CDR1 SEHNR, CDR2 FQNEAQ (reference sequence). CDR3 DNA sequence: TGTTCCAGCAGGCATATACGGACAGGGGCGACCGGGGAGCTGTTTTTT. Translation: CSSRHIRTGATGELFF.

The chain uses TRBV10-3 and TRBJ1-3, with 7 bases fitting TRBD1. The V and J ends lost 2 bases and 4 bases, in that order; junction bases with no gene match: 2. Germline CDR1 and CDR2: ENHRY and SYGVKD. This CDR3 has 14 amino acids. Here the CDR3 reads CAISEPQGGNTIYF. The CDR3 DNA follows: TGTGCCATCAGTGAGCCACAGGGGGGAAACACCATATATTTT.

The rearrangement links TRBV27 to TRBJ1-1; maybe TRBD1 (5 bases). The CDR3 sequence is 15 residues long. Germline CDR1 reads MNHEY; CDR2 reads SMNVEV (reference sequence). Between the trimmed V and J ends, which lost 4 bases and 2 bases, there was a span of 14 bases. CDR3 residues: CASSSPTGYNTEAFF. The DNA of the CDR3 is TGTGCCAGCAGTTCTCCCACAGGCTATAACACTGAAGCTTTCTTT.

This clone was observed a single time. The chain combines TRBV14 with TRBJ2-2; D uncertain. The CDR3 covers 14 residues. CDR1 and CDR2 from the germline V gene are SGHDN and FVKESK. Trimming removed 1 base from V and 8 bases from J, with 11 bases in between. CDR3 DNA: TGTGCCAGCAGCCAAGTCAGAAGAACGGGGGAGCTGTTTTTT. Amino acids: CASSQVRRTGELFF.

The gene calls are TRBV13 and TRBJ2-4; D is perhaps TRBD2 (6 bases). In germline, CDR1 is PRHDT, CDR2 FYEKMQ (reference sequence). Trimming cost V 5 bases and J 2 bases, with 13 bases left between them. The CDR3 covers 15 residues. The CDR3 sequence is CASSPTGGSKNIQYF. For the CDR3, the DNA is TGTGCCAGCAGCCCGACCGGGGGTTCCAAAAACATTCAGTACTTC.